This T cell receptor (beta chain) came from a study of cytotoxic CD8 clonotypes in ibrutinib-treated CLL. Turning to the study itself: The patients comprised roughly 12 relapsed/refractory and around 15 treatment-naive cases, around 17 IGHV unmutated.

The repertoire was sequenced with immunoSEQ multiplex PCR; TCRdb's copy has only in-frame clones and lacks some. Among around 310,000 clones, roughly 85% were seen once, and the ten largest hold under 8.5%. This CDR3 has 13 residues. The germline CDR1 and CDR2 sequences are SGDLS and YYNGEE. Trimming removed 0 bases from V and 4 bases from J, with 7 bases in between. Roughly 2 micrograms of genomic DNA from cryopreserved PBMCs went into TCR beta libraries. V is TRBV9 and J is TRBJ1-1, with D possibly TRBD1 on 5 matching bases. The source is a human donor with chronic lymphocytic leukemia. Material: PBMCs, obtained before ibrutinib treatment. As DNA, the CDR3 is TGTGCCAGCAGCGTAGTCACAGGCACTGAAGCTTTCTTT. Its translation: CASSVVTGTEAFF.